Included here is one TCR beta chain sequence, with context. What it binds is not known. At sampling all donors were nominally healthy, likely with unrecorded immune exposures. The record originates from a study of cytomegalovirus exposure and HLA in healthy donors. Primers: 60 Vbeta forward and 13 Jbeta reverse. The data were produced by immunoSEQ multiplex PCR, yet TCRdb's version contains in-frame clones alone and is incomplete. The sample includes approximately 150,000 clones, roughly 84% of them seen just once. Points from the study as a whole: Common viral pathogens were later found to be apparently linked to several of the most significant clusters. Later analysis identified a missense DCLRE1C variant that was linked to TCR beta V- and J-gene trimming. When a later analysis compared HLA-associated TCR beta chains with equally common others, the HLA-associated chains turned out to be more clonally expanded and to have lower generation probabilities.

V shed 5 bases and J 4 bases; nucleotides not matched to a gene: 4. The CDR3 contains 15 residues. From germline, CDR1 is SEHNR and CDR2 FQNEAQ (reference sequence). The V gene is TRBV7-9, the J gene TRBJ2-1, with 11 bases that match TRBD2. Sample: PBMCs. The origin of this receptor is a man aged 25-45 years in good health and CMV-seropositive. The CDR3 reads CASSPTSGAYNEQFF. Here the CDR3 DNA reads TGTGCCAGCAGCCCGACTAGCGGGGCTTACAATGAGCAGTTCTTC.